What follows is one T cell receptor beta chain and its context. T cells were not sorted, and total RNA was isolated straight from whole blood. This entry belongs to a study of monozygotic twins with inflammatory bowel disease. The CDR3 has 15 amino acids. The germline V gene has CDR1 LGHNA and CDR2 YSLEER. Reanalyzing the 5' RACE reads, TCRdb keeps one entry per CDR3 protein, without DNA. Its table lists 350,000 to 400,000 distinct CDR3 sequences. This chain joins TRBV4-3 and TRBJ2-5. Sample: blood. The source is a human donor with ulcerative colitis or Crohn's disease, or a healthy co-twin of an affected twin (not recorded which). CDR3 in amino acids: CASSQGGFLWETQYF.